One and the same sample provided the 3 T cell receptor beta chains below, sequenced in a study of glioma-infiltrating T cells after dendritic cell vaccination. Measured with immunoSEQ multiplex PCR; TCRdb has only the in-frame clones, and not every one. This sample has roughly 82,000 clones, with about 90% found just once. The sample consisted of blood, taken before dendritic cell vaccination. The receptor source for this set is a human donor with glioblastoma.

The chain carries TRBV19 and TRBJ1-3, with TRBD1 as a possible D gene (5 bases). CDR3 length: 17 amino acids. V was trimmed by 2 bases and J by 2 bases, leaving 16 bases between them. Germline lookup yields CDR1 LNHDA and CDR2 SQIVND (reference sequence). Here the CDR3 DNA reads TGTGCCAGTAGTATACGGGGGGGGTCCCAACCTGGAAACACCATATATTTT. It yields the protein CASSIRGGSQPGNTIYF.

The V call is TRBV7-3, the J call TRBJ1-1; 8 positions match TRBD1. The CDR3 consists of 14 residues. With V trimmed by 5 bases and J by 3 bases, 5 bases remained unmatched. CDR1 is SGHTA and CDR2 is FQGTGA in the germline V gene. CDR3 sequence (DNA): TGTGCCAGCAGCCAAACAGGGGGTGACACTGAAGCTTTCTTT. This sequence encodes CASSQTGGDTEAFF.

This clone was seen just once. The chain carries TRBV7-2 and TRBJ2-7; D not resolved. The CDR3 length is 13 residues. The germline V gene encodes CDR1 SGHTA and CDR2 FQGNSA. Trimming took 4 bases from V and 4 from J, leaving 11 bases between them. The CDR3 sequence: CASSSPLGYEQYF. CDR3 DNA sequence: TGTGCCAGCAGCTCGCCCCTAGGATACGAGCAGTACTTC.